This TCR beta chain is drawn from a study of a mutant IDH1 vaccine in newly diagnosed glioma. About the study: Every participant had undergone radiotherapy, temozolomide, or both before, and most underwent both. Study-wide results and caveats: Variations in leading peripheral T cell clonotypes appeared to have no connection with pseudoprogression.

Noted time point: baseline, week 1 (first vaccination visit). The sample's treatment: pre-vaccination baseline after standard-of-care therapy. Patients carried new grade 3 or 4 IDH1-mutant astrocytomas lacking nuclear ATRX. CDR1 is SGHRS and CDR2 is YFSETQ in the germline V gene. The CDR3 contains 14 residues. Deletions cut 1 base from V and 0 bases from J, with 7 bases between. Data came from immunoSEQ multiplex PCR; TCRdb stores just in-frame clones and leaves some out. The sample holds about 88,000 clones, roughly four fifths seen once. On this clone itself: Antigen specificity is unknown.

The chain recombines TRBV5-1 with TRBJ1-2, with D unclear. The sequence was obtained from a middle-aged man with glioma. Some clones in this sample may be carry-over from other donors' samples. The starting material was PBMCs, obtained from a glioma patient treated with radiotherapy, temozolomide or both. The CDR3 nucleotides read TGCGCCAGCAGCTTGCAGGCATCTAACTATGGCTACACCTTC. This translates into CASSLQASNYGYTF.